This T cell receptor beta chain was retrieved from a study of blood T cell repertoires in COVID-19. About the study: Both acute and convalescent COVID-19 samples were obtained from the United States, Italy and Spain. Nucleic acid was either cDNA or gDNA, and it came from T cells, B-cell-depleted T cells, or PBMCs.

Shortly before study entry, within 2 weeks, exposed participants had met a COVID-19 case. Germline assignment: CDR1 SEHNR and CDR2 FQNEAQ (reference sequence). The CDR3 sequence is 13 residues long. V lost 5 bases and J lost 7, with 12 bases in between. TCRdb's copy holds only in-frame clones and misses some; the assay was immunoSEQ multiplex PCR. This sample has nearly 300,000 clones, with approximately 89% found just once. This TCR was recovered from a woman in her forties or fifties who had been exposed to COVID-19. Sequencing was done on a sample of PBMCs or T cells enriched from blood (not recorded which). The chain joins TRBV7-9 to TRBJ1-5; D is undetermined. The CDR3 nucleotides read TGTGCCAGCAGCCCTGAGGGCGGGCAGCCCCAGCATTTT. Translation: CASSPEGGQPQHF.